This TCR beta chain was captured by sequencing in a study of shared clonotypes between healthy human individuals. Study-level points and caveats: Clonotype sharing levels among donors were expected to vary with sequencing depth.

Comment on this clone: Its antigen is not known.

Germline-derived CDR1 and CDR2 are DFQATT and SNEGSKA (reference sequence). J gave up 8 bases and V 5 bases, and 6 bases lay outside the gene matches. CDR3 length: 11 amino acids. Tens of millions of PBMCs went into genomic DNA for unsorted samples. The assay ran at deep level. Libraries were prepared by immunoSEQ multiplex PCR; TCRdb keeps only in-frame clonotypes and omits some of them. The sample has fewer than 650,000 clones; about three quarters are singletons. This chain connects TRBV20-1 to TRBJ2-7; 7 bases agree with TRBD2. The sequenced sample was PBMCs. This clonotype was obtained from a middle-aged woman in good health. Some clones in this sample may be carry-over from other donors' samples. In DNA form, the CDR3 reads TGCAGTGCTCCGGTCGGGAGGCAGCAGTACTTC. This encodes CSAPVGRQQYF.